This T cell receptor beta chain emerged from a study of beta chain features in type 1 diabetes. Overall study results and limits: All four CD4+ subsets of Type 1 diabetes patients contained TCRB CDR3s that were moderately but significantly shorter.

Only a few counts were recorded for this clone. Its antigen is currently unknown. The authors took one heparinised blood draw, averaging approximately 0.12 L, from each donor. Germline CDR1 SNHLY, CDR2 FYNNEI. This CDR3 contains 16 residues. Trimming shortened V by 1 base and J by 6 bases, and 15 bases separated the two germline ends. What was sequenced were expressed TCRB transcripts, since all of the isolated RNA had been reverse transcribed. Mean read depth for naive, central memory and regulatory T cell samples was approximately 3.57 million reads. Some clones are missing from TCRdb's copy, which holds only in-frame ones; the method was immunoSEQ multiplex PCR. The sample shows 200,000 to 250,000 clones, around 26% of them seen only once.

V and J are TRBV2 and TRBJ2-2; tentatively, D is TRBD1 (6 bases). The sequence was obtained from a man younger than 45 in good health. Input material: central memory CD4+ T cells from blood. DNA for the CDR3: TGTGCCAGCAGTGAAGTTGGGGACACGGCCCCCGGGGAGCTGTTTTTT. This codes for CASSEVGDTAPGELFF.